Sequencing of this T cell receptor beta chain was carried out in a study of shared clonotypes between healthy human individuals. Overall study findings and caveats: On the whole, naive subsets had larger estimated richness than memory subsets had.

The data were produced by immunoSEQ multiplex PCR, yet TCRdb's version contains in-frame clones alone and is incomplete. The table lists about 2 million clones, about 95% of them singletons. With respect to this clone: The antigen remains undetermined.

CD45RO-negative cells were positively selected for CCR7, leaving out terminally differentiated effector memory CD45RA+ cells. This sequence originates from a man between 18 and 29 years old in good health. The sample taken for sequencing was naive CD8+ T cells sorted from blood.

The CDR3 bases are TGTGCCAGCAGCTTAGATCACTCGCGGGAGGGTTCCTACGAGCAGTACTTC. This sequence encodes CASSLDHSREGSYEQYF. The chain carries TRBV11-2 and TRBJ2-7, with TRBD2 identical over 9 bases. In germline, CDR1 is SGHAT, CDR2 FQNNGV. The V and J ends lost 0 bases and 1 base, in that order; junction bases with no gene match: 7. The CDR3 sequence is 17 residues long.